This entry describes one T cell receptor (beta chain). Its antigen remains undetermined. Within one base of it there is no much larger clone, and no base qualities were kept. This sample is drawn from a study of cytomegalovirus exposure and HLA in healthy donors listed by TCRdb under 2017. At the level of the whole study: A later analysis indicated that the roughly 130 validation repertoires were generated on the platform also employed for the approximately 700 repertoires of the first cohort. The study was designed to test whether signatures of past pathogen exposure could be identified by cataloging public T cell receptors. To predict cytomegalovirus infection status, the study combined high-throughput TCR immunosequencing, statistical association of individual TCRs with disease status, and machine learning. In addition to the first cohort of roughly 670 subjects, a separate validation cohort of under 150 different subjects was used. The study at large found these results: The authors suggested that the approach could potentially be generalized to other disease states and immunological phenotypes. A later analysis had no HLA typing for the validation cohort, so co-occurrence there was scored across all 130 or so repertoires. In the study, approximately 160 TCR beta chains were listed as associated with cytomegalovirus. A few of the identified cytomegalovirus-associated TCR beta chains were confirmed in vitro to be specific for cytomegalovirus antigens. While some public TCRs were present in many individuals, most TCR sequences turned up only very rarely across donors. A later analysis found that TCRs clustered in the first cohort also tended to co-occur in the 95 to 150 validation repertoires, with more than 90% of cluster scores above 0. The classifier was reported to diagnose cytomegalovirus status with high specificity and sensitivity in both the original cohort and the validation cohort.

The library was prepared using the immunoSEQ multiplex PCR assay. The authors' pipeline ran thus. A statistical classification framework was built to diagnose cytomegalovirus status from the catalog of TCR beta chain sequences. The table comes from immuneACCESS by way of TCRdb, which keeps in-frame sequences with V and J called. Part of the clones is missing from these tables; in studies checked, under half for an unresolved V gene and the rest for unknown reasons. V and J calls and clone size follow that table, whereas D and trimming were derived from the DNA. The sample data list 150,000 to 200,000 clones, and around 80% of these were observed just once. Of the sample, 13% falls within the top ten clones. V is clipped by 4 bases and J by 2 bases, and the sequence between their germline boundaries is 9 bases long. CDR1 and CDR2, per the germline V gene, are ENHRY and SYGVKD. Including the terminal cysteine and phenylalanine, the CDR3 comprises 13 residues. Of all the DNA, just the CDR3 is kept, 39 bases in frame from base 1.

Separate from the approximately 670-subject first cohort, the validation cohort of over 90 subjects was the group to which the donors belonged. Sample: PBMCs. The sequence derives from a woman aged 30 to 39 in good health and CMV-seropositive. The chain couples TRBV10-3 to TRBJ2-7; TRBD2 is possibly the D segment (6 matching bases). The nucleotides are TGTGCCATCAGTGGCGGGAAGGCCTACGAGCAGTACTTC. Its translation is CAISGGKAYEQYF.